The 6 T cell receptor beta chains in this list originate from one sample, sequenced in a study of cytomegalovirus exposure and HLA in healthy donors. Vbeta (60) and Jbeta (13) primers were used in the PCR. Data came from immunoSEQ multiplex PCR; TCRdb stores just in-frame clones and leaves some out. This repertoire shows about 78,000 clones, approximately 80% found once; its top ten account for over 20%. Sequenced sample: PBMCs. Receptors were obtained from a woman aged 50 to 60 in good health and CMV-seropositive.

About this clone: At one boundary the junction diverges from the germline segment, which might be a read error. This sequence joins TRBV7-7 and TRBJ1-6; D possibly corresponds to TRBD1 (6 bases). CDR1 and CDR2 from the germline V gene are SSHAT and FNYEAQ (reference sequence). CDR3 length equals 13 residues. Here the CDR3 DNA reads TGTGCTAGCAGCCCAGCAGGGGATTCACCCCTCCACTTT. It encodes CASSPAGDSPLHF.

V gene TRBV29-1 combines with J gene TRBJ2-3; 10 bases align to TRBD2. The germline V gene has CDR1 SQVTM and CDR2 ANQGSEA. The CDR3 loop spans 14 amino acids. J lost 3 bases, V lost 6 bases, and 6 bases had no gene match. DNA of the CDR3: TGCAGCGTGACCACTAGCGGGGTTACAGATACGCAGTATTTT. Residues: CSVTTSGVTDTQYF.

The V gene is TRBV15, the J gene TRBJ1-2, with TRBD1 matching over 7 bases. The CDR3 loop spans 18 amino acids. V gave up 9 bases and J gave up 7 bases; unmatched junction bases: 26. Germline V gene lookup returns CDR1 LNHNV and CDR2 YYDKDF (reference sequence). CDR3 in DNA: TGTGCCACTAGAAGCGGGTTCGGAACAGGGGAAAAGCGCCGTGGCTACACCTTC. Residues: CATRSGFGTGEKRRGYTF.

A single count supports this clone. CDR3 DNA: TGCGCCAGCAGCTTAACCACAGGGGGTGCCGGGGAGCTGTTTTTT. The encoded protein is CASSLTTGGAGELFF. This chain connects TRBV5-1 to TRBJ2-2; TRBD1 agrees at 8 bases. The germline CDR1 and CDR2 sequences are SGHRS and YFSETQ. The CDR3 has 15 residues. The V and J ends lost 2 bases and 6 bases, in that order; junction bases with no gene match: 6.

This clone came up a few times. The chain joins TRBV9 to TRBJ1-1; D perhaps matches TRBD1 (5 bases). Trimming removed 4 bases from V and 5 bases from J, with 15 bases in between. CDR3 length: 14 amino acids. CDR1 is SGDLS and CDR2 is YYNGEE in the germline V gene. CDR3 loop: CASSLGTVTTEAFF. For the CDR3, the DNA is TGTGCCAGCAGCTTAGGGACTGTTACTACTGAAGCTTTCTTT.

This clone was observed a handful of times. V is TRBV5-8 and J is TRBJ1-1; D is undetermined. V dropped 0 bases and J dropped 1 base, with 10 bases sitting between them. Germline CDR1 SGHTS, CDR2 YDEGEE. This CDR3 contains 15 residues. The DNA of the CDR3 is TGTGCCAGCAGCTTGGAGGAGGGTTGGAACACTGAAGCTTTCTTT. Translating gives CASSLEEGWNTEAFF.